This T cell receptor (beta chain) stems from a study of control samples from healthy donors and cancer patients. Trimming stripped 10 bases from V and 1 base from J, with 14 bases between. Germline V lookup: CDR1 MGHDK, CDR2 SYGVNS. The CDR3 sequence is 15 residues long. The table came from immunoSEQ multiplex PCR; TCRdb's copy has only in-frame clones and leaves some out. Of hundreds of thousands of clones in the sample, about nine tenths were seen once. Sequencing was performed on PBMCs. V usage is TRBV25-1 and J usage is TRBJ1-6, with D uncertain. The source of this sequence is a man aged 35 to 55 with head and neck cancer. CDR3 loop: CATQPGRSYNSPLHF. The CDR3, as DNA: TGTGCCACCCAGCCGGGGAGGTCCTATAATTCACCCCTCCACTTT.